Below are 14 T cell receptor beta chains sequenced from a single sample in a study of OX40 agonist ivuxolimab in advanced cancers. Sequenced by immunoSEQ multiplex PCR; TCRdb stores in-frame clones only, minus some. This sample yields some 23,000 clones, of which around 80% are seen a single time; roughly a quarter belongs to the top ten. This material consisted of CD4+ or CD8+ T cells sorted from blood, taken in a trial of the OX40 agonist ivuxolimab. The receptors were gathered from an adult with an advanced solid tumor such as melanoma, head and neck, liver or kidney cancer.

V gene TRBV27 combines with J gene TRBJ1-4; D remains unclear. Trimming pared 3 bases from V and 8 bases from J, leaving 10 bases between. The CDR3 length is 13 residues. CDR1 and CDR2 from the germline V gene are MNHEY and SMNVEV (reference sequence). The CDR3 region has the DNA TGTGCCAGCAGTTTTTCGGAACAGGAAAAACTGTTTTTT. It translates to CASSFSEQEKLFF.

This chain uses TRBV2 with TRBJ2-1; D uncertain. V dropped 8 bases and J dropped 1 base, with 12 bases sitting between them. CDR3 size: 14 residues. The germline V gene encodes CDR1 SNHLY and CDR2 FYNNEI. The CDR3 DNA sequence: TGTGCCAGCTGTGGGTTAGATTCCTACAATGAGCAGTTCTTC. Protein: CASCGLDSYNEQFF.

The chain employs TRBV4-1 and TRBJ2-1, with 11 bases aligning to TRBD2. CDR3 length equals 14 residues. The junction had 0 bases not matched to a gene; V was cut back by 2 bases and J by 6 bases. CDR1 and CDR2 (germline): MGHRA, YSYEKL. The CDR3 sequence is CASSQLAGGNEQFF. CDR3 nucleotides: TGCGCCAGCAGCCAACTAGCGGGAGGCAATGAGCAGTTCTTC.

The chain is built from TRBV19 and TRBJ1-2; TRBD1 is a possible D gene (6 bases). Germline values: CDR1 LNHDA, CDR2 SQIVND (reference sequence). With 5 bases removed from V and 2 bases from J, the gap between germline ends came to 12 bases. The CDR3 runs 14 residues. Here the CDR3 reads CASSPYTGNYGYTF. The CDR3 nucleotides read TGTGCCAGTAGTCCGTATACAGGGAACTATGGCTACACCTTC.

The CDR3 loop is CASSFLAGTDTQYF. Written as DNA, the CDR3 is TGTGCCAGCAGCTTCCTAGCGGGCACAGATACGCAGTATTTT. The rearrangement uses TRBV5-6 and TRBJ2-3; TRBD2 matches 7 bases. This CDR3 is built from 14 residues. Germline V lookup: CDR1 SGHDT, CDR2 YYEEEE. Unmatched junction bases numbered 1, after V lost 2 bases and J lost 1 base. The variable domain in full, completed from reference TRBV5-6 and TRBJ2-3, reads DAGVTQSPTHLIKTRGQQVTLRCSPKSGHDTVSWYQQALGQGPQFIFQYYEEEERQRGNFPDRFSGHQFPNYSSELNVNALLLGDSALYLCASSFLAGTDTQYFGPGTRLTVL.

This chain links TRBV6-1 with TRBJ1-2; D perhaps matches TRBD1 (5 bases). The length of the CDR3 is 13 residues. Deletions cut 7 bases from V and 9 bases from J, with 18 bases between. Germline lookup yields CDR1 MNHNS and CDR2 SASEGT. The CDR3 DNA follows: TGTGCCAGCATACCCCGGGACGGCTGGAGCTACACCTTC. It codes for CASIPRDGWSYTF.

This chain links TRBV9 with TRBJ1-3, with 7 bases lining up with TRBD1. The CDR3 has 14 residues. V shed 5 bases and J 0 bases; nucleotides not matched to a gene: 2. Per the germline V gene, CDR1 is SGDLS and CDR2 is YYNGEE. CDR3 sequence (DNA): TGTGCCAGCAGTTGGGACAGCTCTGGAAACACCATATATTTT. Residues: CASSWDSSGNTIYF.

This clone was observed a single time. The genes are TRBV9 and TRBJ1-2, with D perhaps TRBD1 (6 bases). The CDR3 consists of 14 residues. The germline V gene has CDR1 SGDLS and CDR2 YYNGEE. Trimming shortened V by 4 bases and J by 2 bases, and 12 bases separated the two germline ends. The CDR3 nucleotides read TGTGCCAGCAGCACCACTACAGGGAACTATGGCTACACCTTC. It translates to CASSTTTGNYGYTF.

This sequence joins TRBV27 and TRBJ2-1, with 7 bases aligning to TRBD1. This CDR3 has 13 residues. With 5 bases clipped from V and 8 bases from J, the junction kept 6 bases outside the gene matches. CDR1 MNHEY and CDR2 SMNVEV come from the germline V gene (reference sequence). This chain's CDR3 is CASSLPGQHEQFF. CDR3 coding DNA: TGTGCCAGCAGTCTCCCGGGACAGCATGAGCAGTTCTTC.

V gene TRBV6-1 combines with J gene TRBJ2-1, with TRBD2 matching 11 bases. With 4 bases clipped from V and 4 bases from J, the junction kept 3 bases outside the gene matches. The CDR3 sequence is 15 residues long. The germline V gene has CDR1 MNHNS and CDR2 SASEGT. CDR3 nucleotide sequence: TGTGCCAGCAGTGCTCTAGCGGGGGGTTACAATGAGCAGTTCTTC. Its protein product is CASSALAGGYNEQFF.

The chain joins TRBV7-9 to TRBJ2-7; 11 bases fit TRBD2. V gave up 5 bases and J gave up 4 bases; unmatched junction bases: 4. Germline lookup yields CDR1 SEHNR and CDR2 FQNEAQ (reference sequence). The CDR3 length is 14 residues. The chain's CDR3 is CASSPTSGRYEQYF. The DNA of the CDR3 is TGTGCCAGCAGCCCCACTAGCGGGAGATACGAGCAGTACTTC.

The rearrangement links TRBV6-4 to TRBJ2-1; possible D gene TRBD1, 8 bases. With 3 bases removed from V and 3 bases from J, the gap between germline ends came to 18 bases. CDR1 MRHNA and CDR2 SNTAGT come from the germline V gene. The CDR3 runs to 17 residues. CDR3 protein: CASSDRETGGDYNEQFF. The CDR3, as DNA: TGTGCCAGCAGTGATAGGGAAACAGGGGGGGACTACAATGAGCAGTTCTTC.

This sequence joins TRBV27 and TRBJ1-5; 7 bases are shared with TRBD1. Germline CDR1 MNHEY, CDR2 SMNVEV (reference sequence). This CDR3 region has 14 residues. J lost 7 bases, V lost 3 bases, and 6 bases had no gene match. The CDR3 is CASSLARGQQPQHF. The CDR3 DNA follows: TGTGCCAGCAGTTTGGCTAGGGGGCAACAGCCCCAGCATTTT.

This chain links TRBV6-1 with TRBJ2-1; no firm D call. The germline V and J ends were trimmed by 2 bases and 8 bases, with 7 bases remaining between them. The CDR3 is 12 amino acids. The germline CDR1 and CDR2 sequences are MNHNS and SASEGT. DNA of the CDR3: TGTGCCAGCAGTGAAAGTGGGTATGAGCAGTTCTTC. Translation: CASSESGYEQFF.